Reported below is one T cell receptor (beta chain). The target of this receptor is not known. No much larger clone is present one base from it, and per-base qualities are unavailable. This specimen's time point label, interpreted: roughly 12 months on ibrutinib. For TCR beta library preparation, 1.5 to 2 micrograms of genomic DNA were extracted from the cryopreserved PBMCs. High-throughput TCR beta sequencing was performed on longitudinal blood samples from CLL patients receiving ibrutinib monotherapy. Patients were enrolled in a phase 2 open-label single-center ibrutinib monotherapy trial. The goal of deep resolution MiSeq sequencing was a depth between 1 in 1 million and 1 in 200,000 T cells, and coverage averaged 10x per clonotype. The immunoSEQ hsTCRB Kit was used to generate the TCR beta libraries. Processing in the source paper ran as follows. Data were analyzed with ImmunoSEQ Data Assistant and ImmunoSEQ Analyzer, with V, D and J genes assigned per IMGT definitions. Clonality, which ranges from 0 to 1, was calculated as one minus the normalized Shannon entropy of productive rearrangement frequencies. Public clonotype analysis was restricted to overrepresented clonotypes comprising at least 0.05% of each patient's repertoire. Roughly 13 age-matched healthy donor repertoires from immuneACCESS were used as controls for clonality. TCRdb holds this immuneACCESS table with in-frame rearrangements only. Some clones are missing; in checked studies, unresolved V genes explain under half, and the rest has no known cause. V, J and clone size reflect that table, while D and trimming were determined from the DNA. This sample lists some 140,000 clones; approximately 89% were detected once. 10% to 13% of the sample is taken by the ten largest.

Trimming takes 1 base from V and 2 bases from J, and the germline ends sit 7 bases apart. According to the germline V gene, CDR1 reads SGDLS and CDR2 reads YYNGEE. The CDR3 spans 14 residues, from the cysteine through the phenylalanine. Only the CDR3 part of the read is kept: 42 bases, read in frame from the first base. These data come from a study of cytotoxic CD8 clonotypes in ibrutinib-treated CLL (dated by TCRdb to the early 2020s). About the study as a whole: The cohort was composed of under 12 relapsed/refractory and roughly 15 treatment-naive patients; IGHV unmutated status was identified in under 18 patients. Partial responses were observed in about 25 patients and complete responses in 2; after a median follow-up of around 64 months, remission was maintained in approximately 14 patients and progression was observed in some twelve. The response samples were drawn at a median of roughly twelve months into treatment, with a range of about 6 to 40 months. On average, each sample yielded around 250,000 productive templates and 80,000 to 95,000 productive rearrangements. Of the roughly 86 participants in the trial, roughly 25 had longitudinal samples available. Cryopreserved peripheral blood mononuclear cells were collected at three points: before therapy, at response, and at either sustained remission or disease progression. Every remission and progressive disease sample was obtained while ibrutinib was still being received by the patients. Paper-wide results and their limitations: Public clonotypes were rare and either shrank or stayed stable during treatment, and the rise in clonality at ibrutinib response reflected expansion of private clonotypes. Sampling times were not matched between patients in sustained remission and patients whose disease was progressing, and lymph node repertoires were not examined. At baseline, clonality was higher than in age-matched healthy donors and showed a strong correlation with circulating CD8+ T-cell counts. Clonality rose at ibrutinib response, remained stable during sustained remission, and dropped back toward baseline at progression.

This TCR derives from a human donor with chronic lymphocytic leukemia. This receptor chain uses TRBV9 and TRBJ1-3; the best D guess is TRBD1, with 5 bases matching. The sequencing here drew on PBMCs, taken after 12 months of ibrutinib treatment. Here the CDR3 is given as CASSVRDPGNTIYF. The DNA is as follows: TGTGCCAGCAGCGTAAGGGACCCTGGAAACACCATATATTTT.